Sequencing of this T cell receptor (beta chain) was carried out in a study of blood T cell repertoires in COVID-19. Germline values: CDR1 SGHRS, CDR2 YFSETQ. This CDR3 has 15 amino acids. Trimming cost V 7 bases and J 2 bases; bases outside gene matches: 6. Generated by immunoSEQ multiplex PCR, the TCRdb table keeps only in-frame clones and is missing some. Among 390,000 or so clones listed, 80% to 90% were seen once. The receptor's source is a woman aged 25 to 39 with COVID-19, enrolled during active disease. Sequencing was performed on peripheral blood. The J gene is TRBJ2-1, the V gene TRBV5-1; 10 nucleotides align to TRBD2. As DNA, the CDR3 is TGCGCCAGCTCCACCGGGACTAGCGCCTACAATGAGCAGTTCTTC. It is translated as CASSTGTSAYNEQFF.